The clone carrying this T cell receptor (beta chain) was seen once. Its antigen is as yet unknown. This sample is part of a study of identical twins. A universal primer site was incorporated via template switching, and the cDNA contained unique molecular identifiers. TCRdb independently ran MiXCR on the 5' RACE reads; one entry per CDR3 protein. Among 400,000 to 600,000 distinct CDR3 sequences listed, about a fifth were seen once. From germline, CDR1 is DFQATT and CDR2 SNEGSKA (reference sequence). With 0 bases removed from V and 0 bases from J, the gap between germline ends came to 15 bases. CDR3 length: 16 residues. Study-wide findings and caveats: The analysis was cross-sectional rather than longitudinal within donors. Alpha sequences out of frame and shared by twins had excess low generation probability.

A further study also used this sample, focusing on yellow fever vaccine responses in identical twins.

This TCR was recovered from a woman aged 18-30 years in good health. The genes are TRBV20-1 and TRBJ2-7; D possibly uses TRBD1 or TRBD2 (5 bases each). Input material: CD4+ T cells sorted from blood. The DNA of the CDR3 is TGCAGTGCTAGAGAACTGAGGGGCACCGGCTCCTACGAGCAGTACTTC. It specifies CSARELRGTGSYEQYF.